One sample yielded the 27 T cell receptor beta chains listed below, sequenced in a study of control samples from healthy donors and cancer patients. Generated by immunoSEQ multiplex PCR, the TCRdb table keeps only in-frame clones and is missing some. The sample gives roughly 18,000 clones, 88% of which show up once; roughly 8.8% is in the top ten. Sequencing used PBMCs. All receptors derive from a woman aged 60 to 75 with head and neck cancer.

The chain has TRBV10-3 and TRBJ2-5; D remains ambiguous. V shed 2 bases and J shed 5 bases, with 9 bases lying between them. In germline, CDR1 is ENHRY, CDR2 SYGVKD. This CDR3 region has 13 residues. CDR3 bases: TGTGCCATCAGTGAGAGGGAAGGGGAGACCCAGTACTTC. It translates to CAISEREGETQYF.

This chain connects TRBV6-5 to TRBJ1-5; 8 bases are a match to TRBD1. Germline trimming cut 6 bases from V and 2 bases from J; bases unmatched to any gene: 6. Per the germline V gene, CDR1 is MNHEY and CDR2 is SVGAGI. CDR3 length equals 15 residues. Here the CDR3 reads CASSQGAGGNQPQHF. Written as DNA, the CDR3 is TGTGCCAGCAGCCAGGGGGCTGGGGGCAATCAGCCCCAGCATTTT.

This chain uses TRBV28 with TRBJ1-5, with D uncertain. This CDR3 is built from 12 residues. Germline V gene data show CDR1 as MDHEN and CDR2 as SYDVKM. The V and J ends lost 6 bases and 9 bases respectively, with 12 bases between them. CDR3: CASSPRWGPQHF. For the CDR3, the DNA is TGTGCCAGCAGCCCCAGATGGGGGCCCCAGCATTTT.

The rearrangement joins TRBV7-8 to TRBJ1-3, with D maybe TRBD1 (6 bases). Trimming took 5 bases from V and 4 from J, leaving 15 bases between them. The germline V gene has CDR1 SGHVS and CDR2 FQNEAQ. CDR3 length: 15 amino acids. CDR3 nucleotides: TGTGCCAGCAGCCCATTGGGGGCTTACGGAAACACCATATATTTT. Protein sequence: CASSPLGAYGNTIYF.

The chain joins TRBV27 to TRBJ2-1; 13 nucleotides line up with TRBD2. Germline assignment: CDR1 MNHEY and CDR2 SMNVEV (reference sequence). Trimming cost V 7 bases and J 12 bases; bases outside gene matches: 12. The CDR3 is made up of 15 amino acids. Here the CDR3 reads CASKPKLAGGVGQFF. The CDR3 DNA reads as TGTGCCAGCAAGCCCAAACTAGCGGGAGGGGTCGGGCAGTTCTTC.

The chain joins TRBV18 to TRBJ2-3, with D tentatively TRBD1 (5 bases). CDR1 and CDR2 from the germline V gene are KGHSH and LQKENI. CDR3 length: 15 amino acids. The V end lost 1 base, the J end lost 1 base, and 9 bases lay between the germline ends. The CDR3 DNA reads as TGTGCCAGCTCACCACGTTCAGGGCGCACAGATACGCAGTATTTT. Its protein product is CASSPRSGRTDTQYF.

V is TRBV28 and J is TRBJ2-7; possibly TRBD1 for D (6 bases). The V end lost 6 bases, the J end lost 1 base, and 13 bases lay between the germline ends. Per germline, CDR1 MDHEN and CDR2 SYDVKM. The CDR3 is made up of 14 amino acids. The CDR3 spells CASSPFQGSYEQYF. The CDR3 DNA reads as TGTGCCAGCAGCCCCTTCCAGGGGTCCTACGAGCAGTACTTC.

This clone has a single count. V usage is TRBV19 and J usage is TRBJ1-6; D perhaps matches TRBD1 (6 bases). The CDR3 is made up of 16 amino acids. Germline CDR1 and CDR2: LNHDA and SQIVND (reference sequence). Trimming stripped 3 bases from V and 6 bases from J, with 15 bases between. The CDR3 DNA follows: TGTGCCAGTAGTATGGTCTCCGGACAGCCTAATTCACCCCTCCACTTT. This encodes CASSMVSGQPNSPLHF.

Of note for this clone: Within the sample, other DNA sequences also encode this same CDR3. The V call is TRBV7-3, the J call TRBJ2-6, with 9 bases fitting TRBD2. CDR3 length: 15 amino acids. J lost 5 bases, V lost 5 bases, and 4 bases had no gene match. Germline values: CDR1 SGHTA, CDR2 FQGTGA. CDR3 nucleotide sequence: TGTGCCAGCAGCGTGCGGGGGGGGAGGGCCAACGTCCTGACTTTC. Protein product: CASSVRGGRANVLTF.

Points on this clone: This sample includes further DNA sequences coding for the same CDR3. The J gene is TRBJ2-7, the V gene TRBV18; possibly TRBD1 for D (6 bases). Per the germline V gene, CDR1 is KGHSH and CDR2 is LQKENI. The CDR3 runs to 14 residues. V shed 3 bases and J shed 1 base, with 10 bases lying between them. CDR3: CASSPPTGSYEQYF. The CDR3 coding sequence is TGTGCCAGCTCACCGCCGACAGGTTCCTACGAGCAGTACTTC.

The chain couples TRBV5-1 to TRBJ2-2; D might be TRBD2 (6 bases). The germline CDR1 and CDR2 sequences are SGHRS and YFSETQ. Trimming stripped 3 bases from V and 5 bases from J, with 11 bases between. The CDR3 covers 14 residues. The CDR3 DNA follows: TGCGCCAGCAGCTCCCCAGGAGGGACCGGGGAGCTGTTTTTT. Translating it yields CASSSPGGTGELFF.

J is TRBJ2-3 and V is TRBV6-4; 10 nucleotides match TRBD1. CDR1 is MRHNA, CDR2 SNTAGT, per germline. CDR3 length: 16 amino acids. V was clipped by 3 bases and J by 4 bases; unmatched bases: 7. The DNA for the CDR3 is TGTGCCAGCAGTGAAACCCCGGGACAGGGGTCAGATACGCAGTATTTT. It translates to CASSETPGQGSDTQYF.

The rearrangement joins TRBV5-1 to TRBJ2-2, with 7 bases that match TRBD2. CDR1 is SGHRS and CDR2 is YFSETQ in the germline V gene. The V gene end was trimmed by 3 bases and the J gene end by 4 bases; junction bases not matched to a gene: 3. This CDR3 contains 14 residues. CDR3 sequence reads: CASSSAGATGELFF. The CDR3 DNA follows: TGCGCCAGCAGCTCCGCGGGAGCCACCGGGGAGCTGTTTTTT.

V and J are TRBV28 and TRBJ2-7; 7 nucleotides match TRBD2. Germline trimming cut 2 bases from V and 0 bases from J; bases unmatched to any gene: 1. The CDR3 sequence is 14 residues long. Germline V gene lookup returns CDR1 MDHEN and CDR2 SYDVKM. This chain's CDR3 is CASSLGGVSYEQYF. The CDR3, as DNA: TGTGCCAGCAGTTTAGGGGGGGTCTCCTACGAGCAGTACTTC.

The genes are TRBV10-2 and TRBJ1-1; the match to TRBD1 covers 7 bases. CDR3 length: 13 amino acids. Germline trimming cut 6 bases from V and 4 bases from J; bases unmatched to any gene: 5. CDR1 WSHSY and CDR2 SAAADI come from the germline V gene. Written as DNA, the CDR3 is TGCGCCAGCAGCTTAGACAGGGTCACTGAAGCTTTCTTT. It encodes CASSLDRVTEAFF.

The V and J genes are TRBV18 and TRBJ1-1; D gene uncertain. V lost 4 bases to trimming and J lost 3 bases, with 12 bases between them. This CDR3 spans 14 amino acids. Germline values: CDR1 KGHSH, CDR2 LQKENI. CDR3 in DNA: TGTGCCAGCTCACTGACTAGTCGGGACACTGAAGCTTTCTTT. It is translated as CASSLTSRDTEAFF.

This clone appeared a single time. The CDR3 protein is CASTTPRSGRNKPYNEQFF. The CDR3 bases are TGTGCCAGCACCACCCCGAGGAGCGGGAGAAATAAGCCCTACAATGAGCAGTTCTTC. The chain is built from TRBV2 and TRBJ2-1, with 8 positions matching TRBD2. There are 19 residues in the CDR3. Germline V gene data show CDR1 as SNHLY and CDR2 as FYNNEI. Losses at the gene ends were 7 bases for V and 2 bases for J; bases not matched to a gene: 19.

This rearrangement joins TRBV10-3 to TRBJ1-5; D is undetermined. The germline V gene has CDR1 ENHRY and CDR2 SYGVKD. The CDR3 length is 13 residues. V gave up 7 bases and J gave up 9 bases, with 16 bases separating them. The CDR3 region has the DNA TGTGCCATCACCGCGACCCTTCCTGGGCCCCAGCATTTT. It encodes CAITATLPGPQHF.

CDR3 amino acids: CASSRGKAEAFF. The CDR3, as DNA: TGTGCCAGCTCACGGGGGAAAGCTGAAGCTTTCTTT. V usage is TRBV18 and J usage is TRBJ1-1, with a weak D call TRBD1 (5 bases). With 4 bases removed from V and 6 bases from J, the gap between germline ends came to 9 bases. Germline CDR1 and CDR2: KGHSH and LQKENI. This CDR3 spans 12 amino acids.

The chain joins TRBV3-1 (or the pseudogene TRBV3-2) to TRBJ1-5, with D unresolved. Germline V gene sequence: CDR1 LGHDT, CDR2 YNNKEL (reference sequence). This CDR3 contains 15 residues. With 0 bases removed from V and 3 bases from J, the gap between germline ends came to 9 bases. The CDR3 DNA sequence: TGTGCCAGCAGCCAAGATCTGGTTCCCAATCAGCCCCAGCATTTT. Protein: CASSQDLVPNQPQHF.

The chain links TRBV20-1 to TRBJ1-5; D unclear. V dropped 4 bases and J dropped 3 bases, with 4 bases sitting between them. Per germline, CDR1 DFQATT and CDR2 SNEGSKA (reference sequence). This CDR3 region has 11 residues. CDR3 protein: CSAIDNQPQHF. The DNA of the CDR3 is TGCAGTGCTATCGACAATCAGCCCCAGCATTTT.

This chain links TRBV13 with TRBJ2-3; tentative D call: TRBD2 (5 bases). Germline assignment: CDR1 PRHDT and CDR2 FYEKMQ (reference sequence). CDR3 size: 17 residues. With 0 bases removed from V and 0 bases from J, the gap between germline ends came to 13 bases. As DNA, the CDR3 is TGTGCCAGCAGCTTAGGCCGGCTAGCAGTTAGCACAGATACGCAGTATTTT. This codes for CASSLGRLAVSTDTQYF.

V gene TRBV19 combines with J gene TRBJ2-2; 8 positions match TRBD1. Germline loops: CDR1 LNHDA, CDR2 SQIVND (reference sequence). V lost 5 bases and J lost 5; bases outside the gene matches: 7. The CDR3 sequence is 15 residues long. CDR3 in amino acids: CASSVTGGRTGELFF. CDR3 coding DNA: TGTGCCAGTAGTGTCACAGGGGGAAGGACCGGGGAGCTGTTTTTT.

V gene TRBV10-3 combines with J gene TRBJ2-5; 11 bases are shared with TRBD2. This CDR3 region has 19 residues. V gave up 0 bases and J gave up 4 bases; unmatched junction bases: 13. Germline V lookup: CDR1 ENHRY, CDR2 SYGVKD. The DNA for the CDR3 is TGTGCCATCAGTGAGTCGGTATGGGCTAGCGGGAGGTCTGTAGAGACCCAGTACTTC. Protein: CAISESVWASGRSVETQYF.

This clone has only one observation. The rearrangement uses TRBV2 and TRBJ1-1; D is undetermined. The CDR3 contains 13 residues. The V and J ends lost 6 bases and 1 base respectively, with 9 bases between them. In germline, CDR1 is SNHLY, CDR2 FYNNEI. CDR3 region: CASRLWANTEAFF. CDR3 DNA sequence: TGTGCCAGCAGGTTATGGGCGAACACTGAAGCTTTCTTT.

The chain uses TRBV27 and TRBJ2-7; D might be TRBD1 (6 bases). Germline V gives CDR1 MNHEY, CDR2 SMNVEV (reference sequence). V was trimmed by 5 bases and J by 3 bases, leaving 17 bases between them. The CDR3 loop spans 15 amino acids. CDR3 sequence: CASSPQLSGVYEQYF. The CDR3 DNA sequence: TGTGCCAGCAGTCCTCAATTATCAGGGGTCTACGAGCAGTACTTC.

This chain joins TRBV6-6 and TRBJ1-3; 8 nucleotides line up with TRBD1. From germline, CDR1 is MNHNY and CDR2 SVGAGI (reference sequence). V shed 6 bases and J 0 bases; nucleotides not matched to a gene: 7. This CDR3 is built from 16 residues. CDR3 DNA: TGTGCCAGCAGCCGGGACAGGCTCAACTCTGGAAACACCATATATTTT. It yields the protein CASSRDRLNSGNTIYF.